What follows is one TCR beta chain and its context. Its antigen specificity is not known. The input lacks base qualities; no much larger clone sits a single base away. This specimen comes from a study of OX40 agonist ivuxolimab in advanced cancers. Turning to the overall study: The costimulatory receptor OX40 (CD134) was targeted by ivuxolimab, a fully human IgG2 agonistic monoclonal antibody. Of the roughly 51 dose-escalation patients, hepatocellular carcinoma was present in around 20, melanoma in approximately 15, renal cell carcinoma in 9 and head and neck cancer in 9. Intravenous ivuxolimab was administered to patients every 2 weeks at six dose levels: 0.01, 0.1, 0.3, 1.5, 3 and 10 mg/kg. A male proportion of almost 85% and a mean age of roughly 58 years, ranging from 23 to 79, were recorded for the dose-escalation cohort. The point of sequencing TCRbeta in the periphery was to test whether ivuxolimab changed TCR sequence diversity and drove clonal T-cell expansion. Partial responses occurred in three dose-escalation patients: two with cutaneous melanoma and one with hepatocellular carcinoma. The paper reports the monotherapy dose-escalation portion (N ≈ 52 patients) of the phase I ivuxolimab trial. Patients were allowed to have had prior anti-PD-1, anti-PD-L1 or anti-CTLA-4 therapy, and approximately 40% of the dose-escalation patients had been treated with checkpoint inhibitors.

Based on the germline V gene, the CDR1 and CDR2 sequences are SGHTS and YDEGEE. The CDR3 contains 13 residues, cysteine and phenylalanine counted. The DNA shown is the 39-base CDR3, in frame from base 1. Cut back by 3 bases and 8 bases, the V and J ends lie 14 bases apart. The trial excluded patients who had a history of autoimmune disease or were on systemic immunosuppression. In every dose cohort, peripheral blood was drawn for TCR sequencing at baseline, cycle 4 day 1, and cycle 7 day 1. The samples were drawn from a first-in-human, open-label, multicenter phase I dose-escalation trial of ivuxolimab. Adults with locally advanced or metastatic melanoma, renal cell carcinoma, hepatocellular carcinoma or head and neck squamous cell carcinoma were enrolled in the trial. Before TCR sequencing, CD4+ and CD8+ T cells were separately sorted from peripheral blood. To sequence the TCRbeta CDR3 region, genomic DNA was isolated from the sorted cells. The immunoSEQ Assay was used for sequencing of TCRbeta CDR3 regions. In TCRdb, the immuneACCESS table is reduced to in-frame sequences with V and J assigned. These tables do not hold every clone; where another copy was compared, an unresolved V gene accounts for under half, and the others remain unexplained. The sample contains about 20,000 clones, under 75% of them found a single time. Around 23% of the sample comes from the top ten.

Study-level results and caveats: At doses of 0.1 to 3.0 mg/kg, clonal expansion of both CD4+ and CD8+ T cells in blood was seen between baseline and week 6. In the 0.1-3.0 mg/kg groups, partial responders were among the patients with the lowest normalized peripheral clonal expansion, particularly in CD8+ T cells. Low levels of normalized T-cell clonal expansion were also shown by some nonresponding patients. On average, CD8+ T cells showed more expanded clones than CD4+ T cells after ivuxolimab. Which antigens the clonally expanded peripheral T cells were specific for was not determined.

This TCR was recovered from an adult with an advanced solid tumor such as melanoma, head and neck, liver or kidney cancer. The chain couples TRBV5-8 to TRBJ1-2; a weak D assignment points to TRBD1 (5 bases agree). The sequences come from CD4+ or CD8+ T cells sorted from blood, collected in a trial of the OX40 agonist ivuxolimab. Here is the DNA: TGTGCCAGCAGCTCGCCCGGGGCGTGGGGCTACACCTTC. Its translation is CASSSPGAWGYTF.